The clone carrying this T cell receptor (beta chain) has just a few counts. The sample comes from a study of metastatic and nonmetastatic thyroid tumors. Turning to the study itself: The study looked at repertoires side by side in blood and in tumor or nodule tissue from malignant and benign thyroid patients.

In the authors' workflow: A papillary thyroid cancer distant-metastasis classifier was built from CDR3 differences across clinicopathological groups. TCRdb re-called clones via MiXCR from the PCR reads. The V and J calls and clone size are TCRdb's, not the authors'. The repertoire has about 27,000 clones, approximately 15% of them found once; the top ten carry 15% to 18%. Each patient came to thyroid surgery without any prior treatment (of any kind). The CDR3 has 15 amino acids. The V end lost 4 bases, the J end lost 2 bases, and 15 bases lay between the germline ends. The germline gives CDR1 LNHDA, CDR2 SQIVND (reference sequence).

The receptor was isolated from a male donor with papillary thyroid cancer or a benign thyroid nodule (not recorded which). Some clones in this sample may be carry-over from other donors' samples. Sequencing was done on a sample of blood. The genes are TRBV19 and TRBJ2-7; D is perhaps TRBD1 or TRBD2 (5 bases each). CDR3 sequence: CASSTSGYGTYEQYF. The CDR3 nucleotides are TGTGCCAGTAGTACTTCAGGGTACGGGACCTACGAGCAGTACTTC.